What follows are 13 T cell receptor beta chains derived from one specimen sequenced in a study of identical twins. TCRdb analysed the 5' RACE reads with MiXCR anew, one entry per CDR3 protein. The sample has just under 550,000 distinct CDR3 sequences, 15% seen once; the top ten hold about 0.4%. This sample was shared with a second study, whose subject was yellow fever vaccine responses in identical twins.

Sequences were obtained from CD4+ T cells sorted from blood. These receptors all stem from a woman in her late teens or twenties in good health.

The chain carries TRBV11-2 and TRBJ2-3, with 10 bases that match TRBD2. Germline V gene lookup returns CDR1 SGHAT and CDR2 FQNNGV. The CDR3 is 15 residues long. The V and J ends lost 2 bases and 10 bases, in that order; junction bases with no gene match: 9. The CDR3 DNA sequence: TGTGCCAGCAGCTTACTAGCGGGAGCCGTTCGGGCGCAGTATTTT. Its translation: CASSLLAGAVRAQYF.

CDR3 loop: CASSLRGRAGLDTQYF. As DNA, the CDR3 is TGTGCCAGCAGCTTACGCGGGAGGGCCGGATTAGATACGCAGTATTTT. The chain carries TRBV7-2 and TRBJ2-3; 9 bases are shared with TRBD2. The germline V gene encodes CDR1 SGHTA and CDR2 FQGNSA. V lost 2 bases, J lost 5 bases, and 8 bases stayed unmatched. The CDR3 extends over 16 amino acids.

This clonotype was seen more than once but under ten times. The rearrangement uses TRBV6-1 and TRBJ2-1, with D possibly called TRBD1 or TRBD2 (6 bases each). From germline, CDR1 is MNHNS and CDR2 SASEGT. Deletions cut 8 bases from V and 0 bases from J, with 17 bases between. The length of the CDR3 is 16 residues. CDR3 sequence (DNA): TGTGCCAGCGGGAAGGGGGGTAGGAGCTCCTACAATGAGCAGTTCTTC. This translates into CASGKGGRSSYNEQFF.

The chain combines TRBV2 with TRBJ2-3, with 10 bases fitting TRBD2. CDR3 length: 12 residues. The germline V gene has CDR1 SNHLY and CDR2 FYNNEI. V was pared by 5 bases and J by 12 bases, with 5 bases of the junction left unmatched. The DNA of the CDR3 is TGTGCCAGCAGTCCATGGACTAGCGGACAGTATTTT. Its protein product is CASSPWTSGQYF.

The chain joins TRBV12-3 or TRBV12-4 to TRBJ2-1; no reliable D call. The V end lost 7 bases, the J end lost 8 bases, and 15 bases lay between the germline ends. This CDR3 has 13 residues. The CDR3 loop is CASTLPGLHEQFF. The CDR3 DNA sequence: TGTGCCAGCACCCTACCTGGGCTTCATGAGCAGTTCTTC.

This clonotype came up a few times. The chain recombines TRBV11-3 with TRBJ2-1; 11 bases fit TRBD1. CDR3 length: 16 residues. V was pared by 3 bases and J by 6 bases, with 7 bases of the junction left unmatched. Germline V gene data show CDR1 as SGHNT and CDR2 as YENEEA. DNA for the CDR3: TGTGCCAGCAGCTTGGCCGGGACAGGGGGGAGCAATGAGCAGTTCTTC. It is translated as CASSLAGTGGSNEQFF.

This clonotype was seen more than once but under ten times. This chain connects TRBV11-2 to TRBJ2-7, with D possibly TRBD1 on 6 matching bases. Germline V gene sequence: CDR1 SGHAT, CDR2 FQNNGV. V lost 0 bases and J lost 3, with 12 bases in between. The CDR3 loop spans 15 amino acids. The DNA for the CDR3 is TGTGCCAGCAGCTTAGATCGAGGCAGGGGCTACGAGCAGTACTTC. Translation gives CASSLDRGRGYEQYF.

The rearrangement joins TRBV11-2 to TRBJ2-7; TRBD1 aligns across 8 bases. J was trimmed by 3 bases and V by 1 base; bases with no gene match: 2. CDR3 length: 14 amino acids. The germline CDR1 and CDR2 sequences are SGHAT and FQNNGV. Written as DNA, the CDR3 is TGTGCCAGCAGCTTAGTTGACAGGGGCTACGAGCAGTACGTC. It yields the protein CASSLVDRGYEQYV.

The genes are TRBV3-1 and TRBJ2-2; 7 bases agree with TRBD1. The CDR3 runs 16 residues. Losses at the gene ends were 0 bases for V and 0 bases for J; bases not matched to a gene: 1. Germline CDR1 reads LGHDT; CDR2 reads YNNKEL (reference sequence). The CDR3 is CASSQEGTANTGELFF. CDR3 sequence (DNA): TGTGCCAGCAGCCAAGAGGGGACAGCGAACACCGGGGAGCTGTTTTTT.

Only a few counts were recorded for this clonotype. This chain connects TRBV7-2 to TRBJ1-4; D is perhaps TRBD1 (5 bases). Germline CDR1 reads SGHTA; CDR2 reads FQGNSA. This CDR3 is 14 amino acids long. V was clipped by 4 bases and J by 7 bases, with 13 bases between them. The CDR3 region is CASSSQGHAEKLFF. CDR3 in DNA: TGTGCCAGCAGCTCGCAGGGCCACGCTGAAAAACTGTTTTTT.

The chain couples TRBV28 to TRBJ1-3, with D uncertain. Germline V gene lookup returns CDR1 MDHEN and CDR2 SYDVKM. Trimming removed 5 bases from V and 2 bases from J, with 10 bases in between. The CDR3 consists of 14 residues. This chain's CDR3 is CASSPGQTGNTIYF. DNA for the CDR3: TGTGCCAGCAGTCCTGGCCAAACTGGAAACACCATATATTTT.

The genes are TRBV12-3 or TRBV12-4 and TRBJ1-3, with D possibly TRBD1 on 6 matching bases. Trimming stripped 4 bases from V and 3 bases from J, with 13 bases between. The CDR3 is 15 residues long. This chain's CDR3 is CASSSGRGGGNTIYF. The CDR3 DNA reads TGTGCCAGCAGTTCGGGCAGGGGTGGTGGAAACACCATATATTTT.

This clonotype showed up just a few times. This chain uses TRBV18 with TRBJ1-1; possibly TRBD1 for D (5 bases). CDR1 is KGHSH and CDR2 is LQKENI in the germline V gene. This CDR3 region has 14 residues. Between the trimmed V and J ends, which lost 4 bases and 2 bases, there was a span of 11 bases. The CDR3 DNA reads as TGTGCCAGCTCACTTAACGGGGCTAACACTGAAGCTTTCTTT. Residues: CASSLNGANTEAFF.